Below, 26 T cell receptor beta chains from the same sample are listed, as sequenced in a study of blood T cell repertoires in COVID-19. The protocol was immunoSEQ multiplex PCR, while the TCRdb copy is restricted to in-frame clones and leaves out a portion. Of 60,000 to 85,000 clones in the sample, 80% to 90% were seen once. The sequencing sample was made of peripheral blood. Every receptor here comes from a woman aged 55-70 years with acute or convalescent COVID-19.

This sequence joins TRBV7-2 and TRBJ1-1; tentative D call: TRBD1 (6 bases). The CDR3 consists of 16 residues. With 4 bases removed from V and 3 bases from J, the gap between germline ends came to 18 bases. CDR1 and CDR2 (germline): SGHTA, FQGNSA. This chain's CDR3 is CASSSGLSTGYTEAFF. The CDR3 DNA reads TGTGCCAGCAGCTCCGGTCTTTCTACAGGGTACACTGAAGCTTTCTTT.

The chain couples TRBV6-5 to TRBJ1-1; TRBD1 agrees at 10 bases. The V and J ends lost 7 bases and 0 bases, in that order; junction bases with no gene match: 5. Germline loops: CDR1 MNHEY, CDR2 SVGAGI. CDR3 length: 15 amino acids. Here the CDR3 reads CASTPTGGMNTEAFF. The CDR3 coding sequence is TGTGCCAGCACCCCGACAGGGGGCATGAACACTGAAGCTTTCTTT.

This sequence joins TRBV19 and TRBJ1-5, with D tentatively TRBD1 (5 bases). CDR1 LNHDA and CDR2 SQIVND come from the germline V gene (reference sequence). The CDR3 covers 14 residues. V dropped 2 bases and J dropped 3 bases, with 8 bases sitting between them. The CDR3 DNA follows: TGTGCCAGTAGTATAAGGGGAACCAATCAGCCCCAGCATTTT. Protein sequence: CASSIRGTNQPQHF.

The V and J genes are TRBV7-2 and TRBJ2-5; D is perhaps TRBD1 (7 bases). The germline CDR1 and CDR2 sequences are SGHTA and FQGNSA. Trimming cost V 1 base and J 3 bases, with 15 bases left between them. The CDR3 is 16 residues long. The CDR3 reads CASSLGWRGTEETQYF. The DNA of the CDR3 is TGTGCCAGCAGCTTAGGTTGGAGGGGGACAGAAGAGACCCAGTACTTC.

V and J are TRBV3-1 (or the pseudogene TRBV3-2) and TRBJ2-7; perhaps TRBD1 as D (6 bases). Trimming took 2 bases from V and 6 from J, leaving 11 bases between them. The CDR3 spans 13 residues. From germline, CDR1 is LGHDT and CDR2 YNNKEL (reference sequence). In DNA, the CDR3 is TGTGCCAGCAGCCAACCTGGGGGCGTCGAGCAGTACGTC. Its protein is CASSQPGGVEQYV.

The genes are TRBV30 and TRBJ2-3, with D unclear. V lost 0 bases and J lost 5, with 3 bases in between. The CDR3 sequence is 11 residues long. Per the germline V gene, CDR1 is GTSNPN and CDR2 is SVGIG (reference sequence). The CDR3 sequence: CAWSVLDTQYF. The CDR3 DNA reads TGTGCCTGGAGTGTACTAGATACGCAGTATTTT.

The chain recombines TRBV7-6 with TRBJ2-5, with TRBD2 matching 8 bases. V was clipped by 7 bases and J by 4 bases; unmatched bases: 14. Germline V lookup: CDR1 SGHVS, CDR2 FNYEAQ. This CDR3 contains 16 residues. The CDR3 DNA sequence: TGTGCCAGCACGCAGTTGGGGACTAGTGGTGGAGAGACCCAGTACTTC. Its protein is CASTQLGTSGGETQYF.

The sample holds one count of this clone. The gene calls are TRBV6-2 or TRBV6-3 and TRBJ1-4; a possible D gene is TRBD1 (5 bases). CDR3 length: 14 amino acids. CDR1 MNHEY and CDR2 SVGEGT come from the germline V gene. Trimming cost V 6 bases and J 4 bases, with 12 bases left between them. The CDR3 region is CASSPRGVNEKLFF. DNA for the CDR3: TGTGCCAGCAGCCCCCGGGGGGTTAATGAAAAACTGTTTTTT.

V is TRBV28 and J is TRBJ1-1, with TRBD1 matching 7 bases. The J segment lost 3 bases and the V segment lost 9 bases, leaving 10 bases of the junction unmatched. From germline, CDR1 is MDHEN and CDR2 SYDVKM. The CDR3 sequence is 14 residues long. Here the CDR3 DNA reads TGTGCCAGTAACAGGGGCGGGGAGGACACTGAAGCTTTCTTT. Translating it yields CASNRGGEDTEAFF.

The genes are TRBV7-9 and TRBJ2-1; 11 nucleotides align to TRBD1. The CDR3 is 15 residues long. Losses at the gene ends were 3 bases for V and 6 bases for J; bases not matched to a gene: 4. Germline-derived CDR1 and CDR2 are SEHNR and FQNEAQ (reference sequence). The CDR3 region has the DNA TGTGCCAGCAGCTTTGGACAGGGGGCTGTCAATGAGCAGTTCTTC. Protein: CASSFGQGAVNEQFF.

The gene calls are TRBV7-2 and TRBJ2-2; D may be TRBD2 (5 bases). Trimming cost V 6 bases and J 5 bases, with 13 bases left between them. The germline CDR1 and CDR2 sequences are SGHTA and FQGNSA. This CDR3 contains 14 residues. CDR3 sequence (DNA): TGTGCCAGCAGAAAAGAGTCGGGGACCGGGGAGCTGTTTTTT. Translating gives CASRKESGTGELFF.

This CDR3 is CASSPSGELFF. DNA for the CDR3: TGTGCCAGCAGCCCGTCCGGGGAGCTGTTTTTT. The chain joins TRBV7-8 to TRBJ2-2; D ambiguous. The CDR3 totals 11 residues. CDR1 SGHVS and CDR2 FQNEAQ come from the germline V gene. The germline V and J ends were trimmed by 5 bases and 6 bases, with 4 bases remaining between them.

The chain couples TRBV29-1 to TRBJ2-3, with D perhaps matching TRBD1 (5 bases). This CDR3 has 15 amino acids. Trimming removed 4 bases from V and 0 bases from J, with 14 bases in between. CDR1 and CDR2 from the germline V gene are SQVTM and ANQGSEA. The CDR3 nucleotides are TGCAGCGTTGTTGCAGGGTCCCCTAGCACAGATACGCAGTATTTT. This gives the protein CSVVAGSPSTDTQYF.

The gene calls are TRBV9 and TRBJ2-1; 8 bases map to TRBD1. The CDR3 sequence is 14 residues long. Unmatched junction bases numbered 7, after V lost 4 bases and J lost 7 bases. The germline gives CDR1 SGDLS, CDR2 YYNGEE. The CDR3 loop reads CASSIGTGENEQFF. The CDR3 DNA reads as TGTGCCAGCAGCATCGGGACAGGCGAAAATGAGCAGTTCTTC.

This chain uses TRBV28 with TRBJ2-7; TRBD1 is a possible D gene (6 bases). This CDR3 has 14 amino acids. CDR1 is MDHEN and CDR2 is SYDVKM in the germline V gene. V was cut by 7 bases and J by 3 bases, with 16 bases left in between. The chain's CDR3 is CASTPYRDNYEQYF. DNA for the CDR3: TGTGCCAGCACTCCCTACCGGGACAACTACGAGCAGTACTTC.

The rearrangement joins TRBV7-9 to TRBJ1-2, with 7 bases lining up with TRBD1. Germline V lookup: CDR1 SEHNR, CDR2 FQNEAQ (reference sequence). The CDR3 is made up of 16 amino acids. Trimming took 5 bases from V and 3 from J; bases not matched to a gene: 12. The CDR3 region has the DNA TGTGCCAGCAGCCTCCTTCTCGACAGGGCCGACTATGGCTACACCTTC. This encodes CASSLLLDRADYGYTF.

The chain employs TRBV7-2 and TRBJ2-2; TRBD2 matches 11 bases. The trim removed 5 bases at V and 8 bases at J, leaving 16 bases unmatched. CDR1 is SGHTA and CDR2 is FQGNSA in the germline V gene. The CDR3 is made up of 18 amino acids. DNA for the CDR3: TGTGCCAGCAGCCCTCTCCGGGGGCTAGCGGGGGGTAAAGGGGAGCTGTTTTTT. This codes for CASSPLRGLAGGKGELFF.

A few counts support this clone. The chain carries TRBV19 and TRBJ1-1, with 7 bases aligning to TRBD1. The CDR3 sequence is 15 residues long. J was trimmed by 0 bases and V by 5 bases; bases with no gene match: 6. Germline lookup yields CDR1 LNHDA and CDR2 SQIVND (reference sequence). The CDR3, as DNA: TGTGCCAGTAGTTCGCCGACAGGGCTGAACACTGAAGCTTTCTTT. Translated, it gives CASSSPTGLNTEAFF.

The chain combines TRBV19 with TRBJ1-1; TRBD1 is a possible D gene (6 bases). The CDR3 is 14 amino acids. V dropped 7 bases and J dropped 6 bases, with 18 bases sitting between them. CDR1 and CDR2 from the germline V gene are LNHDA and SQIVND (reference sequence). The CDR3 loop is CASKDADSIAEAFF. The DNA for the CDR3 is TGTGCCAGTAAGGACGCGGACAGTATCGCTGAAGCTTTCTTT. Together with reference TRBV19 and TRBJ1-1, the CDR3 gives the full variable domain: DGGITQSPKYLFRKEGQNVTLSCEQNLNHDAMYWYRQDPGQGLRLIYYSQIVNDFQKGDIAEGYSVSREKKESFPLTVTSAQKNPTAFYLCASKDADSIAEAFFGQGTRLTVV.

The V gene is TRBV6-5, the J gene TRBJ1-2, with a weak D call TRBD1 (5 bases). The CDR3 extends over 12 amino acids. Germline loops: CDR1 MNHEY, CDR2 SVGAGI. Trimming took 6 bases from V and 8 from J, leaving 13 bases between them. CDR3 sequence reads: CASRSSGNGYTF. The CDR3 DNA reads as TGTGCCAGCAGGTCATCAGGGAACGGCTACACCTTC.

This chain connects TRBV4-3 to TRBJ1-2, with D unclear. Germline V gene data show CDR1 as LGHNA and CDR2 as YSLEER. Trimming removed 3 bases at V and 0 bases at J, with 11 bases between. This CDR3 contains 15 residues. The CDR3 spells CASSHPGRANYGYTF. CDR3 DNA: TGCGCCAGCAGCCACCCCGGGAGGGCTAACTATGGCTACACCTTC.

In this sample, this clone turned up a few times. Other DNA sequences in this sample translate to the same CDR3. The chain is built from TRBV4-3 and TRBJ1-2; 8 nucleotides match TRBD1. The J segment lost 3 bases and the V segment lost 1 base, leaving 4 bases of the junction unmatched. CDR3 length: 15 amino acids. Germline CDR1 and CDR2: LGHNA and YSLEER. CDR3 region: CASSQALQGDYGYTF. The CDR3 DNA follows: TGCGCCAGCAGCCAAGCCCTACAGGGGGACTATGGCTACACCTTC.

This clone was seen a single time. The chain is built from TRBV19 and TRBJ1-2; 9 bases map to TRBD1. V gave up 4 bases and J gave up 8 bases; unmatched junction bases: 8. Germline V lookup: CDR1 LNHDA, CDR2 SQIVND (reference sequence). This CDR3 contains 14 residues. The DNA for the CDR3 is TGTGCCAGTAGTACCGACGGGGACAGGGTCGGCTACACCTTC. The encoded protein is CASSTDGDRVGYTF. The entire variable domain, with the rest obtained from reference TRBV19 and TRBJ1-2, is as follows: DGGITQSPKYLFRKEGQNVTLSCEQNLNHDAMYWYRQDPGQGLRLIYYSQIVNDFQKGDIAEGYSVSREKKESFPLTVTSAQKNPTAFYLCASSTDGDRVGYTFGSGTRLTVV.

This chain joins TRBV11-2 and TRBJ2-1, with 11 bases identical to TRBD2. This CDR3 has 20 residues. Germline CDR1 and CDR2: SGHAT and FQNNGV. V shed 0 bases, J shed 7 bases, and the junction held 17 bases outside the gene matches. The CDR3 is CASSLEGSLAGGRRRNEQFF. CDR3 coding DNA: TGTGCCAGCAGCTTAGAGGGTTCCCTAGCGGGGGGCCGAAGGAGAAATGAGCAGTTCTTC.

The CDR3 sequence: CASSPNNAPGTPGNTIYF. Written as DNA, the CDR3 is TGTGCCAGCAGCCCCAACAACGCTCCCGGGACACCTGGAAACACCATATATTTT. The rearrangement joins TRBV3-1 (or the pseudogene TRBV3-2) to TRBJ1-3; possible D gene TRBD1, 6 bases. This CDR3 spans 18 amino acids. The germline gives CDR1 LGHDT, CDR2 YNNKEL (reference sequence). Between the trimmed V and J ends, which lost 4 bases and 2 bases, there was a span of 21 bases.

The V and J genes are TRBV28 and TRBJ1-4; possibly TRBD1 for D (5 bases). This CDR3 has 15 amino acids. V was clipped by 2 bases and J by 8 bases, with 15 bases between them. Germline V gene lookup returns CDR1 MDHEN and CDR2 SYDVKM. The CDR3 region has the DNA TGTGCCAGCAGTTTACCCGGCGGGGCTCCCGAAAAACTGTTTTTT. This translates into CASSLPGGAPEKLFF.